Shown below are 30 T cell receptor beta chains from a single sample sequenced in a study of shared clonotypes between healthy human individuals. Generated by immunoSEQ multiplex PCR, the TCRdb table keeps only in-frame clones and is missing some. This sample carries roughly 1,800,000 clones, roughly 95% of them seen once, and the ten largest clones take 1.2%. The naive CD8 subset, CD45RO-negative cells positively selected for CCR7, excluded terminally differentiated effector memory CD45RA+ cells. The sample comprised naive CD8+ T cells sorted from blood. Receptors originate from a man aged 18 to 30 in good health.

The rearrangement links TRBV5-1 to TRBJ1-2; 7 positions agree with TRBD1. The CDR3 sequence is 14 residues long. The V segment lost 0 bases and the J segment 4 bases; nucleotides outside the gene matches: 3. From germline, CDR1 is SGHRS and CDR2 YFSETQ. The CDR3 DNA reads TGCGCCAGCAGCTTGGCCAGGGGGGTCTATGGCTACACCTTC. This codes for CASSLARGVYGYTF.

This clone has only one observation. This chain's CDR3 is CASSLAAPDTEAFF. For the CDR3, the DNA is TGTGCCAGCAGCTTGGCGGCACCGGACACTGAAGCTTTCTTT. This chain connects TRBV5-6 to TRBJ1-1; D remains unclear. V shed 0 bases and J shed 3 bases, with 9 bases lying between them. The CDR3 runs to 14 residues. Germline-derived CDR1 and CDR2 are SGHDT and YYEEEE.

Turning to this clone: Other DNA sequences in the same sample also yield this CDR3. The chain employs TRBV9 and TRBJ2-7; D perhaps matches TRBD2 (6 bases). Per germline, CDR1 SGDLS and CDR2 YYNGEE. V was cut by 2 bases and J by 3 bases, with 12 bases left in between. The CDR3 covers 14 residues. CDR3 sequence: CASSVGGGNYEQYF. The CDR3 DNA reads TGTGCCAGCAGCGTGGGGGGAGGAAACTACGAGCAGTACTTC.

About this clone itself: Within the sample, other DNA sequences also encode this same CDR3. The V gene is TRBV9, the J gene TRBJ1-1; D remains ambiguous. Germline V CDR1 and CDR2: SGDLS, YYNGEE. The CDR3 is 13 amino acids. Trimming took 3 bases from V and 2 from J, leaving 8 bases between them. CDR3 region: CASSAGGNTEAFF. The CDR3, as DNA: TGTGCCAGCAGCGCCGGCGGTAACACTGAAGCTTTCTTT.

The chain carries TRBV4-1 and TRBJ2-1, with D hard to call. Trimming cost V 0 bases and J 4 bases, with 10 bases left between them. This CDR3 region has 15 residues. CDR1 is MGHRA and CDR2 is YSYEKL in the germline V gene. CDR3 nucleotides: TGCGCCAGCAGCCAAGAACCGTCCCTATACAATGAGCAGTTCTTC. Protein: CASSQEPSLYNEQFF.

This clone appeared once. The chain combines TRBV11-3 with TRBJ2-7, with 7 bases fitting TRBD1. Germline V gene sequence: CDR1 SGHNT, CDR2 YENEEA. The CDR3 extends over 15 amino acids. Trimming removed 1 base from V and 3 bases from J; junction bases left unmatched: 6. The CDR3 DNA sequence: TGTGCCAGCAGCTTAGCGACAGGGACCCTCTACGAGCAGTACTTC. This encodes CASSLATGTLYEQYF.

The chain employs TRBV6-5 and TRBJ2-5; no definite D call. Germline CDR1 is MNHEY and CDR2 is SVGAGI. This CDR3 contains 13 residues. V lost 4 bases, J lost 4 bases, and 10 bases lay in between. The CDR3 loop reads CASSSRALETQYF. CDR3 DNA sequence: TGTGCCAGCAGTTCACGGGCCCTAGAGACCCAGTACTTC.

This clone has a single count. The chain carries TRBV4-3 and TRBJ2-1; no clear D. Germline CDR1 and CDR2: LGHNA and YSLEER. The CDR3 covers 16 residues. Trimming took off 0 bases at V and 2 bases at J, with 11 bases between the two ends. The CDR3 region has the DNA TGCGCCAGCAGCCAAGAGTCCTCCCCTGCCTACAATGAGCAGTTCTTC. This gives the protein CASSQESSPAYNEQFF.

As for this clone: This same CDR3 is encoded by further DNA sequences in the sample. The chain carries TRBV9 and TRBJ2-5; D uncertain. Trimming took 0 bases from V and 5 from J, leaving 8 bases between them. There are 13 residues in the CDR3. In germline, CDR1 is SGDLS, CDR2 YYNGEE. CDR3 in amino acids: CASSVATGETQYF. The CDR3, as DNA: TGTGCCAGCAGCGTAGCTACCGGGGAGACCCAGTACTTC.

The gene calls are TRBV4-1 and TRBJ2-1; possible D gene TRBD2, 6 bases. Germline V CDR1 and CDR2: MGHRA, YSYEKL. The V and J ends lost 1 base and 10 bases respectively, with 14 bases between them. This CDR3 contains 14 residues. CDR3: CASSQVGSGDEQFF. The CDR3 DNA is TGCGCCAGCAGCCAAGTTGGGTCGGGAGACGAGCAGTTCTTC.

Only one count was recorded for this clone. The chain carries TRBV4-2 and TRBJ2-7, with D possibly matching TRBD2 (6 bases). This CDR3 spans 17 amino acids. V was shortened by 0 bases and J by 5 bases, with 20 bases between the two germline ends. Germline V CDR1 and CDR2: LGHNA, YNFKEQ. CDR3 coding DNA: TGTGCCAGCAGCCAAGAAGCGGTCGGAGGGAGTATGAACGAGCAGTACTTC. This gives the protein CASSQEAVGGSMNEQYF.

The table lists this clone with a count of one. This chain links TRBV5-1 with TRBJ2-2; perhaps TRBD2 as D (6 bases). The CDR3 spans 17 residues. Per the germline V gene, CDR1 is SGHRS and CDR2 is YFSETQ. V was pared by 1 base and J by 6 bases, with 19 bases between. CDR3 protein: CASSLWAILGEAGELFF. Written as DNA, the CDR3 is TGCGCCAGCAGCTTGTGGGCCATTTTAGGGGAGGCCGGGGAGCTGTTTTTT.

Only one count was recorded for this clone. The rearrangement uses TRBV10-3 and TRBJ1-3; D is unclear. V gave up 3 bases and J gave up 0 bases, with 9 bases separating them. The CDR3 loop spans 15 amino acids. CDR1 and CDR2 (germline): ENHRY, SYGVKD. In DNA form, the CDR3 reads TGTGCCATCAGTGATTCAGGTGACTCTGGAAACACCATATATTTT. It specifies CAISDSGDSGNTIYF.

The chain employs TRBV4-3 and TRBJ1-3, with 7 bases identical to TRBD1. The CDR3 runs to 15 residues. Germline-derived CDR1 and CDR2 are LGHNA and YSLEER. Trimming at V came to 1 base and at J to 4 bases, leaving 4 bases not matched to a gene. CDR3 DNA: TGCGCCAGCAGCCAAGCCACAGGGGCCGGAAACACCATATATTTT. Protein product: CASSQATGAGNTIYF.

This chain joins TRBV10-2 and TRBJ1-1, with D tentatively TRBD1 (5 bases). This CDR3 region has 16 residues. With 2 bases removed from V and 3 bases from J, the gap between germline ends came to 16 bases. The germline CDR1 and CDR2 sequences are WSHSY and SAAADI. This CDR3 is CASSETGGELYTEAFF. In DNA form, the CDR3 reads TGCGCCAGCAGTGAGACAGGAGGGGAACTGTACACTGAAGCTTTCTTT.

The chain joins TRBV4-3 to TRBJ1-6; D is unclear. Germline CDR1 and CDR2: LGHNA and YSLEER. CDR3 length equals 15 residues. Trimming removed 0 bases at V and 8 bases at J, with 11 bases between. The CDR3 DNA reads TGCGCCAGCAGCCAAGATCCCCGGGTGGATTCACCCCTCCACTTT. It codes for CASSQDPRVDSPLHF.

The genes are TRBV9 and TRBJ2-3; 12 bases map to TRBD2. Trimming at V came to 4 bases and at J to 6 bases, leaving 9 bases not matched to a gene. The germline gives CDR1 SGDLS, CDR2 YYNGEE. The CDR3 has 16 amino acids. CDR3 loop: CASSKTSGGFSDTQYF. In nucleotides, the CDR3 is TGTGCCAGCAGCAAAACTAGCGGGGGGTTTTCGGATACGCAGTATTTT.

The V and J genes are TRBV4-1 and TRBJ1-1; 8 nucleotides agree with TRBD1. The length of the CDR3 is 15 residues. Germline loops: CDR1 MGHRA, CDR2 YSYEKL. J was trimmed by 7 bases and V by 0 bases; bases with no gene match: 7. CDR3 protein: CASSQDLSRGLEAFF. The CDR3 DNA sequence: TGCGCCAGCAGCCAAGACCTGAGCAGGGGGCTTGAAGCTTTCTTT.

CDR3 nucleotides: TGTGCCAGCAGCTTAGCGAGACTAGTCCCCTACGAGCAGTACTTC. It specifies CASSLARLVPYEQYF. This chain links TRBV7-8 with TRBJ2-7; D might be TRBD2 (6 bases). The CDR3 is 15 residues long. Trimming took 0 bases from V and 2 from J, leaving 11 bases between them. Germline V gene sequence: CDR1 SGHVS, CDR2 FQNEAQ.

This sequence joins TRBV19 and TRBJ1-1, with TRBD1 matching 7 bases. Germline V lookup: CDR1 LNHDA, CDR2 SQIVND (reference sequence). Trimming at V came to 1 base and at J to 8 bases, leaving 7 bases not matched to a gene. This CDR3 region has 14 residues. The CDR3 region has the DNA TGTGCCAGTAGTATAGTTGGAAGGGGGCACGAAGCTTTCTTT. Translated, it gives CASSIVGRGHEAFF.

This clone was counted once. CDR3 in DNA: TGTGCCAGCAGCTTAGTAGATGTAGCGGGAGTGGGTTACAATGAGCAGTTCTTC. Translating gives CASSLVDVAGVGYNEQFF. The chain is built from TRBV7-8 and TRBJ2-1, with 9 nucleotides matching TRBD2. The junction had 11 bases not matched to a gene; V was cut back by 1 base and J by 4 bases. Germline V gives CDR1 SGHVS, CDR2 FQNEAQ. The length of the CDR3 is 18 residues.

CDR3 sequence reads: CASSLPGTSTNEQYF. In nucleotides, the CDR3 is TGTGCCAGCAGCCTACCCGGGACTTCGACTAACGAGCAGTACTTC. The chain employs TRBV7-9 and TRBJ2-7; possibly TRBD2 for D (6 bases). The V end was cut by 5 bases, the J end by 5 bases, with 19 bases between. The CDR3 sequence is 15 residues long. CDR1 and CDR2 from the germline V gene are SEHNR and FQNEAQ (reference sequence).

The chain has TRBV6-5 and TRBJ1-5; D ambiguous. V was shortened by 0 bases and J by 7 bases, with 7 bases between the two germline ends. CDR3 length: 13 residues. Per germline, CDR1 MNHEY and CDR2 SVGAGI. For the CDR3, the DNA is TGTGCCAGCAGTTACTCCGCCAGCCAGCCCCAGCATTTT. Translation gives CASSYSASQPQHF.

The CDR3 coding sequence is TGTGCCAGCAGCTTGGATCATGGGACAGGGCCCTACGAGCAGTACTTC. Amino acids: CASSLDHGTGPYEQYF. This chain uses TRBV5-5 with TRBJ2-7, with 9 bases aligning to TRBD1. The CDR3 has 16 residues. Germline V lookup: CDR1 SGHKS, CDR2 YYEKEE (reference sequence). V dropped 0 bases and J dropped 2; count of bases not matched to a gene: 6.

In DNA form, the CDR3 reads TGTGCCAGCAGGTCCGCGGGGACTGAAGCTTTCTTT. Amino acid sequence: CASRSAGTEAFF. J is TRBJ1-1 and V is TRBV27; no clear D. The germline V gene has CDR1 MNHEY and CDR2 SMNVEV (reference sequence). V shed 6 bases and J shed 5 bases, with 10 bases lying between them. The CDR3 loop spans 12 amino acids.

This clone was counted a single time. The V call is TRBV13, the J call TRBJ2-7; TRBD1 matches at 7 bases. CDR1 is PRHDT, CDR2 FYEKMQ, per germline (reference sequence). The CDR3 consists of 14 residues. With 3 bases clipped from V and 3 bases from J, the junction kept 5 bases outside the gene matches. This chain's CDR3 is CASSFKGGVYEQYF. The DNA for the CDR3 is TGTGCCAGCAGCTTCAAAGGGGGCGTCTACGAGCAGTACTTC. Filled out from reference TRBV13 and TRBJ2-7, the complete variable domain reads AAGVIQSPRHLIKEKRETATLKCYPIPRHDTVYWYQQGPGQDPQFLISFYEKMQSDKGSIPDRFSAQQFSDYHSELNMSSLELGDSALYFCASSFKGGVYEQYFGPGTRLTVT.

The V call is TRBV4-1, the J call TRBJ1-2; D unclear. This CDR3 is 14 amino acids long. The V end was cut by 0 bases, the J end by 3 bases, with 8 bases between. Per the germline V gene, CDR1 is MGHRA and CDR2 is YSYEKL. CDR3 DNA: TGCGCCAGCAGCCAAGAAGTGCAGCACTATGGCTACACCTTC. This encodes CASSQEVQHYGYTF.

This clone was counted a single time. The chain couples TRBV27 to TRBJ2-7; D possibly corresponds to TRBD2 (6 bases). The germline V gene encodes CDR1 MNHEY and CDR2 SMNVEV (reference sequence). V was shortened by 11 bases and J by 6 bases, with 20 bases between the two germline ends. The CDR3 totals 13 residues. The CDR3, as DNA: TGTGCCTCGGCGAGCGGGTCCAGGGCCGAGCAGTACTTC. It specifies CASASGSRAEQYF.

This sequence joins TRBV10-2 and TRBJ1-3; perhaps TRBD1 as D (5 bases). Germline CDR1 and CDR2: WSHSY and SAAADI. The CDR3 runs to 14 residues. Trimming removed 6 bases from V and 1 base from J, with 10 bases in between. The CDR3 protein is CASSDRGSGNTIYF. The CDR3 DNA reads as TGCGCCAGCAGCGACAGAGGATCTGGAAACACCATATATTTT.

The chain links TRBV29-1 to TRBJ2-7; D is perhaps TRBD1 (6 bases). The CDR3 is 12 residues long. Germline-derived CDR1 and CDR2 are SQVTM and ANQGSEA. V lost 4 bases, J lost 6 bases, and 13 bases lay in between. In DNA, the CDR3 is TGCAGCGTTGGGTCCGGACAGCCCGAGCAGTACTTC. It is translated as CSVGSGQPEQYF.